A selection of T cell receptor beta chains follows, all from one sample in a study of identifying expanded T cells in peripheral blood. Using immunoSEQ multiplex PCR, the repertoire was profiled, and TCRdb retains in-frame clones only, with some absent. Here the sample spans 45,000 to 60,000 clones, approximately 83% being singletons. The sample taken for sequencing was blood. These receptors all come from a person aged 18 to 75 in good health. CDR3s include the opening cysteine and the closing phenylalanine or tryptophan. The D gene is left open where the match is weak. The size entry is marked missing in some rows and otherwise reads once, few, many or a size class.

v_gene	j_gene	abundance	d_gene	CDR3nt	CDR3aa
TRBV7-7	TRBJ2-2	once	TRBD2	TGTGCCAGCAGCTTAGAGCGGGAGGGCACCGGGGAGCTGTTTTTT	CASSLEREGTGELFF
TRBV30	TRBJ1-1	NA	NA	TGTGCCTGGGGGGGACCGAACACTGAAGCTTTCTTT	CAWGGPNTEAFF
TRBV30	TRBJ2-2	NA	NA	TGTGCCTGGAGCGGGAGTATTGGTGGGGAGCTGTTTTTT	CAWSGSIGGELFF
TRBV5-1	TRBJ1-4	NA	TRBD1	TGCGCCAGCAGACGTTCAGGGGGAAATGAAAAACTGTTTTTT	CASRRSGGNEKLFF
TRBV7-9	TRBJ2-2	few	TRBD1	TGTGCCAGCAGCTTAGGGGACAGGGAATATGACACCGGGGAGCTGTTTTTT	CASSLGDREYDTGELFF
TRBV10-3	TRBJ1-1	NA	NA	TGTGCCATCAGTGAGTCGTACAGGGACTCTGAAGCTTTCTTT	CAISESYRDSEAFF
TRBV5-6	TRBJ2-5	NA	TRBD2	TGTGCCAGCAGCACCCTTTCCGGGACTAGCGGGAGGCCTCAAGAGACCCAGTACTTC	CASSTLSGTSGRPQETQYF
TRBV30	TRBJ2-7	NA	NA	TGTGCCTTCTCGGGACCAAGTTCCTACGAGCAGTACTTC	CAFSGPSSYEQYF
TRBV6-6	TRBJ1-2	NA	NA	TGTGCCAGCCTCTCTAACTATGGCTACACCTTC	CASLSNYGYTF
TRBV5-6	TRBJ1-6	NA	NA	TGTGCCAGCAGCCGGTGGGGTTCACCCCTCCACTTT	CASSRWGSPLHF
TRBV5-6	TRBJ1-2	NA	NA	TGTGCCAGCAGCTTCCCCGGCGAGGGGCGGTATGGCTACACCTTC	CASSFPGEGRYGYTF
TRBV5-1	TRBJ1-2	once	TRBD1	TGCGCCAGCAGCCCGGGACAGAATCTACTTTCGGGCTATGGCTACACCTTC	CASSPGQNLLSGYGYTF
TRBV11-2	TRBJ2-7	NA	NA	TGTGCCAGCAGCTTAGGTGGGGAGGCCTACGAGCAGTACTTC	CASSLGGEAYEQYF
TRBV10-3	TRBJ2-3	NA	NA	TGTGCCATCAGTGGAGCTAACACAGATACGCAGTATTTT	CAISGANTDTQYF
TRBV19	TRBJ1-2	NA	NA	TGTGCCACCGCAACCGGGACTTCAACTAACTATGGCTACACCTTC	CATATGTSTNYGYTF
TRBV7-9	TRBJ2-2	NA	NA	TGTGCCAGCAGCTTACCTGGCAATCCCTTGGCCGGGGAGCTGTTTTTT	CASSLPGNPLAGELFF
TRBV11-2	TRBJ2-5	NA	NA	TGTGCCAGCAGGGCCACAGGGCTGGGCGAGACCCAGTACTTC	CASRATGLGETQYF
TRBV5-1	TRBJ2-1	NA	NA	TGCGCCAGCAGCTTGGTTTTCGGGATGTTGTTCTTC	CASSLVFGMLFF
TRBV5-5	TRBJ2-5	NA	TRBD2	TGTGCCAGCAGCCCCTCAGCGGGAGAGTACCAAGAGACCCAGTACTTC	CASSPSAGEYQETQYF
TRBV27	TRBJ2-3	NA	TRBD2	TGTGCCAGCAGCTCGCCCAGGACTAGCGGGACAGATACGCAGTATTTT	CASSSPRTSGTDTQYF
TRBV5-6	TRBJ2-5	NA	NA	TGTGCCAGCAGCTTCAGCGGCGTAAAGGAGACCCAGTACTTC	CASSFSGVKETQYF
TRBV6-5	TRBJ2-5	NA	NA	TGTGCCAGCAGTTTAAGGGCCTTAGTGGGCCAAGAGACCCAGTACTTC	CASSLRALVGQETQYF
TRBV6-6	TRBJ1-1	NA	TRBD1	TGTGCCATTTCTCCGTTCAGGGGGACGGCTGAAGCTTTCTTT	CAISPFRGTAEAFF
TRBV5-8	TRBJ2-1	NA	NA	TGTGCCAGCAGCTTGACTTTCTCCTACAATGAGCAGTTCTTC	CASSLTFSYNEQFF
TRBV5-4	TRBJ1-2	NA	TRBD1	TGTGCCAGCAGCCCAAACCAGGGGGCGCGAGACTATGGCTACACCTTC	CASSPNQGARDYGYTF
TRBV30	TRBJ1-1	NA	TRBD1	TGTGCCTGGAACCGGGACAGGGGGCCCACTGAAGCTTTCTTT	CAWNRDRGPTEAFF
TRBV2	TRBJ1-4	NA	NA	TGTGCCAGCGTACAGGGTATCGGAGAAAAACTGTTTTTT	CASVQGIGEKLFF
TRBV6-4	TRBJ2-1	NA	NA	TGTGCCAGCAGTGAACAAGGCACTGGGGGTGAGCAGTTCTTC	CASSEQGTGGEQFF
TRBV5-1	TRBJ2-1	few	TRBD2	TGCGCCAGCAGCCGGACTAGCGGGGAGTACTACAATGAGCAGTTCTTC	CASSRTSGEYYNEQFF
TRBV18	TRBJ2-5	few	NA	TGTGCCAGCTCTCCAGGGGGAGGAGAGACCCAGTACTTC	CASSPGGGETQYF
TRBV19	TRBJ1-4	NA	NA	TGTGCCAGTAGTCGCCGGGGGGCTGAAAAACTGTTTTTT	CASSRRGAEKLFF
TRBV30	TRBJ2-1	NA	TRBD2	TGTGCCTGGAGTGGAGCGGGAGGGCCGAGCTCCTACAATGAGCAGTTCTTC	CAWSGAGGPSSYNEQFF
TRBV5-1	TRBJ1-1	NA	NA	TGCGCCAGCGCCGCGGGGGGCACTGAAGCTTTCTTT	CASAAGGTEAFF
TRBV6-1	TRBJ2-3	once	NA	TGTGCCAGCCAGCACAGCGCCGGCACAGATACGCAGTATTTT	CASQHSAGTDTQYF
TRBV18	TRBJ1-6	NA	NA	TGTGCCAGCTCACCACCGGATCGGACGTTAAATTCACCCCTCCACTTT	CASSPPDRTLNSPLHF
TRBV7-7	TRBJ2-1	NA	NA	TGTGCCAGCAGCTTAGGGAGGGGTAGGACACAATCTGAGCAGTTCTTC	CASSLGRGRTQSEQFF
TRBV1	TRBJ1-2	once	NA	TGCACCAGCAGCCATGCACTGAGGGACAGGGGTTTTGGCTACACCTTC	CTSSHALRDRGFGYTF
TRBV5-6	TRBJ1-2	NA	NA	TGTGCCAGCAGCCGGGGAACACGGATAGCTAACTATGGCTACACCTTC	CASSRGTRIANYGYTF
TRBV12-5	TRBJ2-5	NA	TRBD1	TGTGCTAGTGGTATATATGGTGGGACAGACCAAGAGACCCAGTACTTC	CASGIYGGTDQETQYF
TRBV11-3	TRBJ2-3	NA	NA	TGTGCCAGCAGCTTATATCAGGACACAGATACGCAGTATTTT	CASSLYQDTDTQYF
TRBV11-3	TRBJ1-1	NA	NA	TGTGCCAGCAGCTTAGGCTACTCAGGGGCTTTCTTT	CASSLGYSGAFF
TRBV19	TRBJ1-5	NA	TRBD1	TGTGCCAGTAGTCCCACGGACAGGGGGAGTCAGCCCCAGCATTTT	CASSPTDRGSQPQHF
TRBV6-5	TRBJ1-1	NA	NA	TGTGCCAGCAGTTACTCGGGACGGAACACTGAAGCTTTCTTT	CASSYSGRNTEAFF
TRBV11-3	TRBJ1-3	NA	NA	TGTGCCAGCAGCTCGACAGGAAACTCTGGAAACACCATATATTTT	CASSSTGNSGNTIYF
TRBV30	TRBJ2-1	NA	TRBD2	TGTGCCTGGAGTGTACAAGCGGGAGGGGTCGGCAATGAGCAGTTCTTC	CAWSVQAGGVGNEQFF
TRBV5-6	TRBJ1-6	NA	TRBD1	TGTGCCAGCAGCTTATATTCGGGACAGGACAAGTCACCCCTCCACTTT	CASSLYSGQDKSPLHF
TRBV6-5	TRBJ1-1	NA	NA	TGTGCCAGCAGCCTGACAGCCTTGAACACTGAAGCTTTCTTT	CASSLTALNTEAFF
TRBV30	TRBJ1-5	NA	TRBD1	TGTGCCTGGAGTGGTGGACAGGGACATCAGCCCCAGCATTTT	CAWSGGQGHQPQHF
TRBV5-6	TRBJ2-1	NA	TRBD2	TGTGCCAGCAGCCTGCAGACTAGCGGGGGAAAGAGCTCCTACAATGAGCAGTTCTTC	CASSLQTSGGKSSYNEQFF
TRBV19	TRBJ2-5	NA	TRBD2	TGTGCCAGTAGTATGTCAGGGCTAGCGGGAGGGCAAGAGACCCAGTACTTC	CASSMSGLAGGQETQYF
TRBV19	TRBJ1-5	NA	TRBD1	TGTGCCAGTAGTATAATAGGGACAGGGTTGAGCAATCAGCCCCAGCATTTT	CASSIIGTGLSNQPQHF
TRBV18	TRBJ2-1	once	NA	TGTGCCAGCTCACCAGGAGGGGGCAATGAGCAGTTCTTC	CASSPGGGNEQFF
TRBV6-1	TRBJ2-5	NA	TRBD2	TGTGCCAGCAGTGAAGCTGGCGGGGGGTCCCAAGAGACCCAGTACTTC	CASSEAGGGSQETQYF
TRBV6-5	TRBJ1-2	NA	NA	TGTGCCAGCAGTTACTCGAGCGCAGATGGCTACACCTTC	CASSYSSADGYTF
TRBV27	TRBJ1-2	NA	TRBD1	TGTGCCAGCAGTTTCGGGCAGGGGGTGCGCGGCTACACCTTC	CASSFGQGVRGYTF